This T cell receptor (beta chain) was captured in a study of shared clonotypes between healthy human individuals. At the deep level, the assay was run. Only in-frame clones appear in the TCRdb table, and some are missing; sequencing was by immunoSEQ multiplex PCR. The data hold 1.6 million or so clones, with around 95% observed a single time. General study results and limits: Sampling covered nothing but blood. Tissue TCR repertoires likely differ from those found in blood.

The CDR3 covers 17 residues. J was trimmed by 0 bases and V by 6 bases; bases with no gene match: 9. Germline V lookup: CDR1 SGHRS, CDR2 YFSETQ. Note on this clone: Its antigen is currently unknown.

This chain connects TRBV5-1 to TRBJ2-2; 9 bases are shared with TRBD2. This TCR derives from a young man in good health. Source material: naive CD4+ T cells sorted from blood. Subset noted: CD45RA+ positively selected. DNA of the CDR3: TGCGCCAGCATCCAATCTAGCGGGAAGGCGAACACCGGGGAGCTGTTTTTT. This gives the protein CASIQSSGKANTGELFF.